This TCR beta chain was found in a study of beta chain features in type 1 diabetes. Whole-study findings and limits: Researchers could not determine here whether HLA type influences TCRB rearrangement. Compared with healthy donors, patients appeared to share more similar naive, central memory and regulatory TCRB repertoires. Moderately but significantly shorter TCRB CDR3s were found in Type 1 diabetes patients in all four CD4+ subsets.

About this clone itself: Antigen: not known.

From germline, CDR1 is SQVTM and CDR2 ANQGSEA. V was pared by 3 bases and J by 4 bases, with 18 bases between. CDR3 length: 15 residues. The sequenced template was cDNA made from the entire isolated RNA. TCRdb's table, derived via immunoSEQ multiplex PCR, lists solely in-frame clones and lacks some. The repertoire consists of a few hundred thousand clones, with over 10% occurring once and the leading ten covering 0.0095% to 0.011%. This TCR came from a woman younger than 35 with type 1 diabetes. This chain connects TRBV29-1 to TRBJ1-2, with D perhaps matching TRBD1 (5 bases). The sample taken for sequencing was naive CD4+ T cells from blood. CDR3 in amino acids: CSVEGGGGTTYGYTF. As DNA, the CDR3 is TGCAGCGTTGAGGGAGGTGGGGGGACGACCTATGGCTACACCTTC. The complete variable domain, with remaining parts taken from reference TRBV29-1 and TRBJ1-2, reads SAVISQKPSRDICQRGTSLTIQCQVDSQVTMMFWYRQQPGQSLTLIATANQGSEATYESGFVIDKFPISRPNLTFSTLTVSNMSPEDSSIYLCSVEGGGGTTYGYTFGSGTRLTVV.